These 21 T cell receptor beta chains share one sample of origin, sequenced in a study of beta chain features in type 1 diabetes. TCRB transcripts that were expressed got sequenced, as all of the isolated RNA had been reverse transcribed. TCRdb's table, derived via immunoSEQ multiplex PCR, lists solely in-frame clones and lacks some. The sample has 350,000 to 450,000 clones, over 11% seen once. Sequenced material: naive CD4+ T cells from blood. These receptors were collected from a man younger than 45 in good health.

The chain carries TRBV5-1 and TRBJ2-5, with no clear D. Germline V gene data show CDR1 as SGHRS and CDR2 as YFSETQ. This CDR3 is 13 amino acids long. V was trimmed by 3 bases and J by 2 bases, leaving 8 bases between them. As DNA, the CDR3 is TGCGCCAGCAGCTCAAGGCCTCAAGAGACCCAGTACTTC. Encoded protein: CASSSRPQETQYF.

This clone was recorded a few times. The rearrangement uses TRBV4-1 and TRBJ2-3; the D gene is possibly TRBD2 (5 bases). The ends were cut back, 3 bases at V and 6 bases at J, with 19 bases in the middle. Germline CDR1 reads MGHRA; CDR2 reads YSYEKL. CDR3 size: 16 residues. DNA for the CDR3: TGCGCCAGCAGCCAGCTTGAGCGGCGTGTCATGGATACGCAGTATTTT. Its translation: CASSQLERRVMDTQYF.

V gene TRBV5-1 combines with J gene TRBJ2-5; TRBD1 might be the D (6 bases). CDR1 SGHRS and CDR2 YFSETQ come from the germline V gene. The CDR3 is 14 residues long. Between the trimmed V and J ends, which lost 3 bases and 4 bases, there was a span of 13 bases. Here the CDR3 DNA reads TGCGCCAGCAGCTCGGTAGGACAGCCAGAGACCCAGTACTTC. Its protein is CASSSVGQPETQYF.

This chain joins TRBV4-1 and TRBJ2-3; 10 bases match TRBD1. This CDR3 contains 17 residues. V lost 0 bases and J lost 4; bases outside the gene matches: 7. From germline, CDR1 is MGHRA and CDR2 YSYEKL. This chain's CDR3 is CASSQEQGTGEADTQYF. CDR3 coding DNA: TGCGCCAGCAGCCAAGAACAAGGGACAGGGGAAGCAGATACGCAGTATTTT.

This rearrangement joins TRBV7-2 to TRBJ2-4; TRBD2 agrees at 12 bases. Germline V gene data show CDR1 as SGHTA and CDR2 as FQGNSA. This CDR3 is built from 19 residues. Trimming at V came to 0 bases and at J to 0 bases, leaving 6 bases not matched to a gene. CDR3 coding DNA: TGTGCCAGCAGCTTAGCGCTGCTAGCGGGGGGGCTAGCCAAAAACATTCAGTACTTC. This sequence encodes CASSLALLAGGLAKNIQYF.

The genes are TRBV6-5 and TRBJ1-5, with D uncertain. Germline V lookup: CDR1 MNHEY, CDR2 SVGAGI. Trimming took off 0 bases at V and 7 bases at J, with 16 bases between the two ends. The CDR3 spans 16 residues. For the CDR3, the DNA is TGTGCCAGCAGTTACTCGAAGTGGAAGGGAGGACAGCCCCAGCATTTT. This codes for CASSYSKWKGGQPQHF.

This clone was detected only a few times. The V call is TRBV1, the J call TRBJ1-1. TRBV1 is deemed a pseudogene. This CDR3 comprises 13 residues. The CDR3 loop is CTSSQDASSQAFF. The CDR3, as DNA: TGCACCAGCAGCCAAGATGCAAGCTCCCAAGCTTTCTTT.

This clone was counted between two and nine times. V and J are TRBV4-3 and TRBJ2-3, with no clear D. The V gene lost 1 base and the J gene lost 1 base, with 12 bases spanning the gap. This CDR3 has 16 residues. Germline-derived CDR1 and CDR2 are LGHNA and YSLEER. The CDR3 bases are TGCGCCAGCAGCCAAGTTGCGTCTGGAGGCACAGATACGCAGTATTTT. Its translation: CASSQVASGGTDTQYF.

The chain combines TRBV2 with TRBJ1-4; D not resolved. The ends were cut back, 7 bases at V and 7 bases at J, with 13 bases in the middle. CDR3 size: 13 residues. Germline values: CDR1 SNHLY, CDR2 FYNNEI. The CDR3 coding sequence is TGTGCCAGCAACAGAGCGGTCGGTGAAAAACTGTTTTTT. Protein sequence: CASNRAVGEKLFF.

This clone was seen a handful of times. V is TRBV5-1 and J is TRBJ1-2, with TRBD1 identical over 7 bases. The CDR3 contains 13 residues. V shed 4 bases, J shed 5 bases, and the junction held 5 bases outside the gene matches. CDR1 and CDR2 from the germline V gene are SGHRS and YFSETQ. The CDR3 sequence: CASSLLTGYGYTF. The DNA of the CDR3 is TGCGCCAGCAGCCTACTGACAGGGTATGGCTACACCTTC. Using reference TRBV5-1 and TRBJ1-2 for the parts outside the CDR3, the full variable domain is KAGVTQTPRYLIKTRGQQVTLSCSPISGHRSVSWYQQTPGQGLQFLFEYFSETQRNKGNFPGRFSGRQFSNSRSEMNVSTLELGDSALYLCASSLLTGYGYTFGSGTRLTVV.

The chain joins TRBV25-1 to TRBJ2-3; D ambiguous. V was pared by 4 bases and J by 4 bases, with 12 bases between. CDR1 is MGHDK, CDR2 SYGVNS, per germline. CDR3 length: 14 residues. CDR3 bases: TGTGCCAGCAGTGGGACCCTGGGATCAGATACGCAGTATTTT. Translating gives CASSGTLGSDTQYF.

This clone was seen more than once but under ten times. The chain carries TRBV14 and TRBJ2-1; 7 bases are shared with TRBD1. V gave up 4 bases and J gave up 1 base; unmatched junction bases: 10. CDR3 length: 17 amino acids. Per germline, CDR1 SGHDN and CDR2 FVKESK. The CDR3 reads CASSLGGQIRSYNEQFF. The CDR3 bases are TGTGCCAGCAGCCTAGGGGGCCAGATTCGGTCCTACAATGAGCAGTTCTTC.

This clone was seen only once. The chain uses TRBV6-6 and TRBJ2-7; 14 positions match TRBD2. Germline V CDR1 and CDR2: MNHNY, SVGAGI (reference sequence). The CDR3 extends over 15 amino acids. Unmatched junction bases numbered 7, after V lost 6 bases and J lost 6 bases. The CDR3 spells CASSQMGLAGVEQYV. The CDR3, as DNA: TGTGCCAGCAGCCAAATGGGACTAGCGGGAGTCGAGCAGTACGTC.

V is TRBV19 and J is TRBJ2-3, with D perhaps TRBD2 (6 bases). CDR1 is LNHDA and CDR2 is SQIVND in the germline V gene (reference sequence). The CDR3 contains 14 residues. With 5 bases removed from V and 8 bases from J, the gap between germline ends came to 17 bases. CDR3 region: CASSPVGGDGTQYF. CDR3 bases: TGTGCCAGTAGTCCCGTGGGCGGGGACGGTACGCAGTATTTT.

This clone was detected a few times. This sequence joins TRBV20-1 and TRBJ1-2; D unclear. This CDR3 contains 11 residues. Trimming cost V 6 bases and J 4 bases, with 9 bases left between them. Germline-derived CDR1 and CDR2 are DFQATT and SNEGSKA (reference sequence). The CDR3 is CSAQRSYGYTF. In DNA, the CDR3 is TGCAGTGCGCAGAGATCCTATGGCTACACCTTC.

V is TRBV2 and J is TRBJ2-3, with D unclear. The CDR3 contains 13 residues. Trimming stripped 7 bases from V and 2 bases from J, with 10 bases between. In germline, CDR1 is SNHLY, CDR2 FYNNEI. The CDR3 region is CASKKPHTDTQYF. CDR3 nucleotide sequence: TGTGCCAGCAAAAAACCTCACACAGATACGCAGTATTTT.

Only a few counts were recorded for this clone. In the same sample, other DNA sequences code for this CDR3. The chain recombines TRBV18 with TRBJ2-3; D gene ambiguous. The CDR3 has 14 residues. Germline CDR1 is KGHSH and CDR2 is LQKENI. V lost 2 bases and J lost 1, with 7 bases in between. CDR3 DNA sequence: TGTGCCAGCTCACCAAGGCAGGGCACAGATACGCAGTATTTT. Translating it yields CASSPRQGTDTQYF.

This clone occurred a few times. The rearrangement joins TRBV9 to TRBJ1-2; 7 bases match TRBD1. J was trimmed by 2 bases and V by 5 bases; bases with no gene match: 9. CDR3 size: 15 residues. Per germline, CDR1 SGDLS and CDR2 YYNGEE. CDR3 protein: CASRPQQGWNYGYTF. The CDR3 coding sequence is TGTGCCAGCAGGCCCCAACAGGGGTGGAACTATGGCTACACCTTC. The full variable domain, completed using reference TRBV9 and TRBJ1-2, is DSGVTQTPKHLITATGQRVTLRCSPRSGDLSVYWYQQSLDQGLQFLIQYYNGEERAKGNILERFSAQQFPDLHSELNLSSLELGDSALYFCASRPQQGWNYGYTFGSGTRLTVV.

The rearrangement uses TRBV2 and TRBJ1-3, with D hard to call. This CDR3 comprises 12 residues. V dropped 9 bases and J dropped 3 bases, with 9 bases sitting between them. CDR1 is SNHLY and CDR2 is FYNNEI in the germline V gene. The CDR3 nucleotides are TGTGCCAGGTCAGGTGATGGAAACACCATATATTTT. As protein: CARSGDGNTIYF.

The chain employs TRBV7-9 and TRBJ2-3; no reliable D call. This CDR3 has 16 amino acids. Germline lookup yields CDR1 SEHNR and CDR2 FQNEAQ (reference sequence). V lost 1 base and J 0 bases, leaving 11 bases between the germline ends. The CDR3 DNA follows: TGTGCCAGCAGCTTAGGGGCTGCCAGGAGCACAGATACGCAGTATTTT. Its translation is CASSLGAARSTDTQYF.

This clone has a handful of counts. V and J are TRBV7-2 and TRBJ1-2; D gene uncertain. V gave up 4 bases and J gave up 7 bases, with 10 bases separating them. Per the germline V gene, CDR1 is SGHTA and CDR2 is FQGNSA. CDR3 length equals 12 residues. The CDR3 bases are TGTGCCAGCAGCTCCCCCCCGGGTGGCTACACCTTC. This gives the protein CASSSPPGGYTF.